This T cell receptor (beta chain) was documented in a study of CD8+ T cells in alopecia areata. The study's findings and limits: The study also sequences resident alphabeta T cells of normal skin in scalp samples. Scalp lesions, especially in alopecia totalis/universalis, had higher clonality than normal scalp.

In the case of this clone: Antigen specificity is unknown.

It was from alopecia areata patients that lesional scalp punch biopsies and peripheral blood were collected. Sorted out of PBMCs were CD4+ T cells and CD8+ T cells. Extracted RNA was reverse transcribed into cDNA, the sequencing template. Measured with immunoSEQ multiplex PCR; TCRdb has only the in-frame clones, and not every one. This sample has about 110,000 clones, with under 60% found just once. Trimming removed 5 bases from V and 4 bases from J; junction bases left unmatched: 8. This CDR3 comprises 15 residues. Germline assignment: CDR1 MNHEY and CDR2 SMNVEV (reference sequence). This chain uses TRBV27 with TRBJ2-3; 8 bases are shared with TRBD1. What was sequenced was NKG2D-low CD8+ T cells sorted from blood. This sequence originates from a human donor with alopecia areata. DNA for the CDR3: TGTGCCAGCAGTGACTTACAGGGGGGCCCAGATACGCAGTATTTT. Protein sequence: CASSDLQGGPDTQYF.